This TCR beta chain was identified in a study of blood T cell repertoires in COVID-19. This clone was found a few times. Using immunoSEQ multiplex PCR, the repertoire was profiled, and TCRdb retains in-frame clones only, with some absent. The sample includes fewer than 200,000 clones, 70% to 85% of them seen just once. Germline V lookup: CDR1 SGHRS, CDR2 YFSETQ. The CDR3 covers 16 residues. Trimming removed 0 bases from V and 2 bases from J, with 9 bases in between. The clonotype comes from a man between 60 and 70 years old who had recovered from COVID-19. Specimen: peripheral blood. This chain joins TRBV5-1 and TRBJ1-6; D is unclear. DNA of the CDR3: TGCGCCAGCAGCTTGGGTACAGCTGCCTATAATTCACCCCTCCACTTT. Translating gives CASSLGTAAYNSPLHF.